The 21 T cell receptor beta chains presented below share a single source sample, sequenced in a study of PD-L1 blockade in urothelial cancer. Produced via immunoSEQ multiplex PCR; TCRdb's table is partial and in-frame only. Among 40,000 or so clones listed, around four fifths were seen once. Time point denoted: pretreatment peripheral blood. Sequenced here: PBMCs, sampled around atezolizumab (anti-PD-L1) treatment. The origin of the receptors is a man in his fifties or sixties with urothelial cancer.

The rearrangement uses TRBV28 and TRBJ1-4; no clear D gene. The ends were cut back, 5 bases at V and 5 bases at J, with 9 bases in the middle. The CDR3 has 13 residues. Germline loops: CDR1 MDHEN, CDR2 SYDVKM. This CDR3 reads CASSTAQNEKLFF. Here the CDR3 DNA reads TGTGCCAGCAGTACCGCACAGAATGAAAAACTGTTTTTT.

This clone was found once. The genes are TRBV15 and TRBJ2-3; possible D gene TRBD2, 6 bases. This CDR3 is 13 amino acids long. V was trimmed by 1 base and J by 10 bases, leaving 12 bases between them. Germline V gene data show CDR1 as LNHNV and CDR2 as YYDKDF (reference sequence). The CDR3 here is CATSRGGELPQYF. The CDR3 DNA follows: TGTGCCACCAGCAGAGGGGGGGAGTTGCCGCAGTATTTT.

The rearrangement joins TRBV28 to TRBJ2-1; 8 nucleotides line up with TRBD2. Germline loops: CDR1 MDHEN, CDR2 SYDVKM. The CDR3 extends over 15 amino acids. V gave up 5 bases and J gave up 7 bases; unmatched junction bases: 10. Here the CDR3 reads CASSPPGGADNEQFF. As DNA, the CDR3 is TGTGCCAGCAGTCCTCCGGGAGGGGCCGATAATGAGCAGTTCTTC.

The chain combines TRBV6-6 with TRBJ2-1; 9 bases match TRBD2. The germline V gene has CDR1 MNHNY and CDR2 SVGAGI (reference sequence). The CDR3 loop spans 14 amino acids. V lost 4 bases to trimming and J lost 7 bases; unmatched junction nucleotides: 5. The CDR3 is CASSSGAGGNEQFF. For the CDR3, the DNA is TGTGCCAGCAGTTCGGGAGCGGGGGGAAATGAGCAGTTCTTC.

The rearrangement uses TRBV25-1 and TRBJ2-1; a possible D gene is TRBD2 (7 bases). Germline V gene data show CDR1 as MGHDK and CDR2 as SYGVNS. V was cut by 6 bases and J by 7 bases, with 19 bases left in between. This CDR3 is 15 amino acids long. CDR3 region: CASSDGGGDINEQFF. CDR3 sequence (DNA): TGTGCCAGCAGCGACGGCGGGGGCGATATTAATGAGCAGTTCTTC.

In its sample, this clone was seen once. The V call is TRBV4-2, the J call TRBJ2-5; 12 nucleotides align to TRBD2. The germline CDR1 and CDR2 sequences are LGHNA and YNFKEQ. This CDR3 comprises 16 residues. V dropped 1 base and J dropped 5; count of bases not matched to a gene: 5. CDR3 DNA: TGTGCCAGCAGCCAAGCTAGCGGGGGGGCCGTTGAGACCCAGTACTTC. Translated, it gives CASSQASGGAVETQYF.

The chain has TRBV19 and TRBJ2-1; TRBD1 matches at 10 bases. Trimming took 6 bases from V and 5 from J; bases not matched to a gene: 7. From germline, CDR1 is LNHDA and CDR2 SQIVND (reference sequence). CDR3 size: 15 residues. CDR3 region: CASSETGGANNEQFF. CDR3 DNA sequence: TGTGCCAGTAGCGAGACAGGGGGCGCGAACAATGAGCAGTTCTTC. Full variable domain (remainder filled in from reference TRBV19 and TRBJ2-1): DGGITQSPKYLFRKEGQNVTLSCEQNLNHDAMYWYRQDPGQGLRLIYYSQIVNDFQKGDIAEGYSVSREKKESFPLTVTSAQKNPTAFYLCASSETGGANNEQFFGPGTRLTVL.

This clone has just a few counts. The chain has TRBV7-6 and TRBJ1-2; D possibly corresponds to TRBD1 (6 bases). Germline CDR1 reads SGHVS; CDR2 reads FNYEAQ. This CDR3 is built from 13 residues. V gave up 4 bases and J gave up 7 bases, with 13 bases separating them. The CDR3 DNA reads TGTGCCAGCAGCTCACAGGGACCTACTGGCTACACCTTC. Its translation: CASSSQGPTGYTF.

V usage is TRBV7-8 and J usage is TRBJ1-2; 7 bases match TRBD1. This CDR3 region has 16 residues. The trim removed 5 bases at V and 0 bases at J, leaving 9 bases unmatched. The germline CDR1 and CDR2 sequences are SGHVS and FQNEAQ. CDR3 region: CASSRGGRRANYGYTF. For the CDR3, the DNA is TGTGCCAGCAGCCGAGGGGGCAGGAGAGCTAACTATGGCTACACCTTC.

The rearrangement uses TRBV6-1 and TRBJ1-4, with D perhaps matching TRBD1 (5 bases). This CDR3 region has 16 residues. The ends were cut back, 2 bases at V and 4 bases at J, with 14 bases in the middle. The V gene's germline CDR1 is MNHNS and CDR2 SASEGT. The CDR3 DNA follows: TGTGCCAGCAGTGAATTTATGGCAGGGTATAATGAAAAACTGTTTTTT. Translated: CASSEFMAGYNEKLFF.

This chain links TRBV18 with TRBJ1-1, with TRBD1 matching 8 bases. Germline values: CDR1 KGHSH, CDR2 LQKENI. The CDR3 contains 16 residues. With V trimmed by 1 base and J by 8 bases, 12 bases remained unmatched. CDR3 amino acids: CASSPQRAGTGEEAFF. The CDR3 nucleotides read TGTGCCAGCTCACCACAGAGGGCCGGGACAGGAGAAGAAGCTTTCTTT.

The chain links TRBV19 to TRBJ2-3; 7 bases line up with TRBD1. The CDR3 is made up of 16 amino acids. Trimming removed 4 bases from V and 4 bases from J; junction bases left unmatched: 11. CDR1 is LNHDA and CDR2 is SQIVND in the germline V gene (reference sequence). The CDR3 DNA follows: TGTGCCAGTAGTAGAGACAGGGTTCCGACTTCAGATACGCAGTATTTT. As protein: CASSRDRVPTSDTQYF. Full variable domain (missing parts from reference TRBV19 and TRBJ2-3): DGGITQSPKYLFRKEGQNVTLSCEQNLNHDAMYWYRQDPGQGLRLIYYSQIVNDFQKGDIAEGYSVSREKKESFPLTVTSAQKNPTAFYLCASSRDRVPTSDTQYFGPGTRLTVL.

The chain links TRBV7-9 to TRBJ1-4, with 7 bases fitting TRBD1. The CDR3 has 15 residues. Trimming cost V 5 bases and J 8 bases; bases outside gene matches: 11. Germline CDR1 and CDR2: SEHNR and FQNEAQ (reference sequence). The DNA for the CDR3 is TGTGCCAGCAGCCCCACCGGGACAGTCGGGGAAAAACTGTTTTTT. It codes for CASSPTGTVGEKLFF.

The V call is TRBV18, the J call TRBJ2-3; D perhaps matches TRBD2 (6 bases). The CDR3 length is 16 residues. Trimming pared 5 bases from V and 4 bases from J, leaving 19 bases between. Germline CDR1 is KGHSH and CDR2 is LQKENI. The CDR3 sequence is CASSWASGGNADTQYF. The DNA for the CDR3 is TGTGCCAGCTCATGGGCGTCTGGCGGGAACGCAGATACGCAGTATTTT.

This clone occurred a few times. The J gene is TRBJ2-3, the V gene TRBV5-1; TRBD1 agrees at 7 bases. CDR1 is SGHRS, CDR2 YFSETQ, per germline. The CDR3 is 17 amino acids. J gave up 2 bases and V 4 bases, and 13 bases lay outside the gene matches. The CDR3 is CASSEFPTGDLTDTQYF. CDR3 bases: TGCGCCAGCAGCGAATTTCCAACAGGGGACCTCACAGATACGCAGTATTTT. Full variable domain (remainder filled in from reference TRBV5-1 and TRBJ2-3): KAGVTQTPRYLIKTRGQQVTLSCSPISGHRSVSWYQQTPGQGLQFLFEYFSETQRNKGNFPGRFSGRQFSNSRSEMNVSTLELGDSALYLCASSEFPTGDLTDTQYFGPGTRLTVL.

Comment on this clone: The germline gene is not matched at one end of the junction; a read error may be the cause. J is TRBJ1-5 and V is TRBV5-1, with a possible D match to TRBD1 (6 bases). The V gene's germline CDR1 is SGHRS and CDR2 YFSETQ. CDR3 length: 15 amino acids. The CDR3 region has the DNA TGCGCCAGCAGATTGGAGGCGGGGGGCGGCCAGCCCCAGCATTTT. This sequence encodes CASRLEAGGGQPQHF.

The chain employs TRBV9 and TRBJ1-5, with 11 bases lining up with TRBD1. Germline loops: CDR1 SGDLS, CDR2 YYNGEE. V was clipped by 5 bases and J by 2 bases; unmatched bases: 9. This CDR3 contains 17 residues. The CDR3 bases are TGTGCCAGCAGAATACCGGGACAGGGGGAGTGCAATCAGCCCCAGCATTTT. Translating gives CASRIPGQGECNQPQHF.

The rearrangement joins TRBV7-9 to TRBJ2-7; 10 bases are a match to TRBD1. Per the germline V gene, CDR1 is SEHNR and CDR2 is FQNEAQ (reference sequence). The CDR3 totals 16 residues. J gave up 4 bases and V 6 bases, and 12 bases lay outside the gene matches. The CDR3 loop reads CASSSYRGTGVYEQYF. Here the CDR3 DNA reads TGTGCCAGCAGTTCCTACCGCGGGACAGGGGTATACGAGCAGTACTTC.

The genes are TRBV2 and TRBJ2-5; 7 bases agree with TRBD2. The CDR3 length is 13 residues. Germline trimming cut 4 bases from V and 5 bases from J; bases unmatched to any gene: 4. Germline V lookup: CDR1 SNHLY, CDR2 FYNNEI. CDR3 protein: CASSGGGRETQYF. The CDR3 nucleotides read TGTGCCAGCAGTGGGGGAGGGCGGGAGACCCAGTACTTC.

This sequence joins TRBV5-1 and TRBJ1-2, with TRBD1 as a possible D gene (6 bases). Germline V CDR1 and CDR2: SGHRS, YFSETQ. V dropped 1 base and J dropped 4 bases, with 14 bases sitting between them. The CDR3 is made up of 15 amino acids. CDR3 sequence (DNA): TGCGCCAGCAGCTTGACCAGGGACACGACCTATGGCTACACCTTC. Its translation is CASSLTRDTTYGYTF.

The chain combines TRBV5-1 with TRBJ2-3; D perhaps matches TRBD2 (6 bases). Trimming left V 4 bases short and J 3 bases short, with 9 bases between. The CDR3 runs 13 residues. The germline CDR1 and CDR2 sequences are SGHRS and YFSETQ. The chain's CDR3 is CASSRGTTDTQYF. CDR3 sequence (DNA): TGCGCCAGCAGCAGAGGGACTACAGATACGCAGTATTTT.